What follows describes a single T cell receptor (beta chain). This sample stems from a study of blood T cell repertoires in COVID-19. Study-level information: Collection of acute and convalescent COVID-19 samples took place in the United States, Italy and Spain.

In the original processing: Reference gene primer amplification yielded estimated nucleated cell counts. TCRdb's copy holds only in-frame clones and misses some; the assay was immunoSEQ multiplex PCR. V and J calls and clone size follow that table, whereas D and trimming were derived from the DNA. The table has about 210,000 clones, roughly nine tenths seen once; the top ten hold about 1.3%. The CDR3 runs 12 residues. V lost 2 bases and J 7 bases, leaving 10 bases between the germline ends. Per the germline V gene, CDR1 is SGHDT and CDR2 is YYEEEE. Sequenced input: peripheral blood. The chain uses TRBV5-6 and TRBJ2-7, with D possibly matching TRBD1 (6 bases). This receptor was identified in a man aged 25-45 years with acute or convalescent COVID-19. The CDR3 sequence: CASSLQRGEQYF. Written as DNA, the CDR3 is TGTGCCAGCAGCTTACAAAGGGGGGAGCAGTACTTC.